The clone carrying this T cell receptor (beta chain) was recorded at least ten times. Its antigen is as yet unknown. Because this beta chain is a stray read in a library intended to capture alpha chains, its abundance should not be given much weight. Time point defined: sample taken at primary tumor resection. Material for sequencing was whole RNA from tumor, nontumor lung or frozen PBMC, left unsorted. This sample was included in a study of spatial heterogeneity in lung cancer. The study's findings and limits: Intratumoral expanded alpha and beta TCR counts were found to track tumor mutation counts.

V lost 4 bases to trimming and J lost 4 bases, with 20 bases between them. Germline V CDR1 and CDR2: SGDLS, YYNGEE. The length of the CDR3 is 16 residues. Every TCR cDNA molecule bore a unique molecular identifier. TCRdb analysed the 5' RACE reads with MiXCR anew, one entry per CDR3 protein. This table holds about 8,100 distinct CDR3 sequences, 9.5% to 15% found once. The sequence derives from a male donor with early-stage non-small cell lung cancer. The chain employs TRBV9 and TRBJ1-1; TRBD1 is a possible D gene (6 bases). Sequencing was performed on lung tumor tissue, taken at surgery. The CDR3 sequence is CASSLTQGTLGTEAFF. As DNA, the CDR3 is TGTGCCAGCAGCCTGACCCAGGGGACCCTGGGCACTGAAGCTTTCTTT.